This T cell receptor beta chain emerged from a study of radiotherapy plus CTLA-4 blockade in lung cancer (dated by TCRdb to the late 2010s). In the study overall: Objective responses were observed in 18% of enrolled patients, and disease control was achieved in less than 35%.

What the research found in general, with its limitations: After treatment with radiotherapy and ipilimumab, TCR clones that came from tumors expanded in the peripheral blood. Increased serum interferon-beta after radiation, together with early dynamic changes in blood T cell clones, were reported to be the strongest predictors of response.

The method behind the library was the immunoSEQ multiplex PCR assay. TCRdb carries this immuneACCESS record with in-frame sequences only. Its versions omit some clonotypes, under half of them owing to an unresolved V gene in the studies checked, with the rest unexplained. For this sample the table gives about 110,000 clones, of which 70% to 85% were detected only once. 3% to 4% of the sample lies in the top ten. In this study, focal radiation therapy paired with CTLA-4 blockade (ipilimumab) was tested in patients who had chemo-refractory metastatic non-small-cell lung cancer. To note about this clone: This receptor's antigen is unknown. No base quality information exists; no much larger clone differs at one position.

Trimming takes 2 bases off V and 7 bases off J; junction bases not matched to a gene: 2. CDR1 and CDR2 (SEHNR, FQNEAQ) derive from the germline V gene (reference sequence). Reading from cysteine to phenylalanine, the CDR3 counts 13 amino acids. Just CDR3 DNA is preserved here, 39 bases in frame from base 1. The source was peripheral blood, collected from a patient treated with radiotherapy plus ipilimumab. Rearrangement joined TRBV7-9 to TRBJ2-1; 7 bases in the middle match TRBD2. This TCR was recovered from a human donor with non-small cell lung cancer that progressed on radiotherapy plus ipilimumab. Some clones in this sample may be carry-over from other donors' samples. CDR3 reads: CASSLTSDNEQFF. The DNA reads TGTGCCAGCAGCTTAACTAGCGATAATGAGCAGTTCTTC. Joined to the reference TRBV7-9 and TRBJ2-1 proteins, this CDR3 gives the full variable domain: DTGVSQNPRHKITKRGQNVTFRCDPISEHNRLYWYRQTLGQGPEFLTYFQNEAQLEKSRLLSDRFSAERPKGSFSTLEIQRTEQGDSAMYLCASSLTSDNEQFFGPGTRLTVL.